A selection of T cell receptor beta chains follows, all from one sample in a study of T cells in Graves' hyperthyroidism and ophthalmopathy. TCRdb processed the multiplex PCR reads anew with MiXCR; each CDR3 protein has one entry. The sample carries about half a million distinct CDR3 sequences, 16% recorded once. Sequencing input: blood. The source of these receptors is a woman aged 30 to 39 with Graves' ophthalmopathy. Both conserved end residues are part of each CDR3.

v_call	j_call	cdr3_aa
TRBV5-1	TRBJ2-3	CASSFKQVLTDTQYF
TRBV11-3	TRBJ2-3	CASSLDHARTDTQYF
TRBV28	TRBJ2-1	CASYTNPGTMGEQFF
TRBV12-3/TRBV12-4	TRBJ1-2	CASGLEAQYGYTF
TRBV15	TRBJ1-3	CATSRVKDTIYF
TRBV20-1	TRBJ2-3	CSAQAAPSSTDTQYF
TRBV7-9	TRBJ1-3	CSSSSRGNGNTIYF
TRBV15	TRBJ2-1	CATRSPGWAGGNEQFF
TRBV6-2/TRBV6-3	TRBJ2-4	CASSGPTLTLAKNIQYF
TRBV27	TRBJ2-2	CASNLWGLAGGPTGELFF
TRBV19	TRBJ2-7	CANTPGRERDYEQYF
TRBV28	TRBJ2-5	CASSLGLAGGPFETQYF
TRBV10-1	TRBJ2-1	CASRVGLAGTEQFF
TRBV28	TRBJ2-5	CASTPGTTQETQYF
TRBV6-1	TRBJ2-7	CASSLSGSSHEQYF
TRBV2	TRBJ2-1	CASSEAGRERGEQFF
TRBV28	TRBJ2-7	CASSTRTGREDEQYF
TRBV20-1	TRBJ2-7	CSARPYTESSYEQYF
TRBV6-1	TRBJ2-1	CASETSGFYNEQFF
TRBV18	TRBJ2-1	CASSPGLTFRNEQFF
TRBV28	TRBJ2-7	CASSRGVGDEQYF
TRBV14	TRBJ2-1	CASSQERDYNEQFF
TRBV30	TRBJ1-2	CAWPSEGGHNGYTF
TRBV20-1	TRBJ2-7	CSAIRGVDEQYF
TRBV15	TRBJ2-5	CATSRDRTGTIQETQYF
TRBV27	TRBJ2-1	CASSKMGLAGLVEQFF
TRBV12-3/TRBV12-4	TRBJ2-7	CASSLFSRLAGNTYEQYF
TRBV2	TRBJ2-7	CASSQTGAYEQYF
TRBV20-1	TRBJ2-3	CSARGWVYTDTQYF
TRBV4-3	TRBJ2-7	CASSQESLDRANEQYF
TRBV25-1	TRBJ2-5	CASSEPGGKETQYF
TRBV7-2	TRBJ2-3	CASSSITDTQYF
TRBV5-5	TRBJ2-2	CASSSGTDYTGELFF